The next 11 T cell receptor beta chains were all read from a single sample in a study of blood T cell repertoires in COVID-19. Profiled with immunoSEQ multiplex PCR; TCRdb holds only in-frame clones, not every one. The repertoire holds 350,000 to 400,000 clones, with more than 85% as singletons. The sample comprised PBMCs or T cells enriched from blood (not recorded which). The receptors originated from a woman aged 25-40 years who had recovered from COVID-19.

This clone was counted a few times. V gene TRBV6-5 combines with J gene TRBJ1-2; D is unresolved. Germline loops: CDR1 MNHEY, CDR2 SVGAGI. This CDR3 has 13 amino acids. Trimming stripped 0 bases from V and 3 bases from J, with 5 bases between. CDR3 nucleotides: TGTGCCAGCAGTTACTCGGGAGACTATGGCTACACCTTC. It specifies CASSYSGDYGYTF.

J is TRBJ1-2 and V is TRBV19, with TRBD1 matching 10 bases. The V and J ends lost 5 bases and 8 bases, in that order; junction bases with no gene match: 11. Germline-derived CDR1 and CDR2 are LNHDA and SQIVND (reference sequence). The CDR3 length is 15 residues. CDR3 protein: CASSVTRQGARGYTF. The CDR3 DNA sequence: TGTGCCAGTAGTGTCACCCGACAGGGGGCAAGGGGCTACACCTTC.

The count of this clone is one. CDR3: CASSLYARSSNEQFF. The CDR3 DNA reads as TGTGCCAGCAGCTTATACGCCCGATCTAGCAATGAGCAGTTCTTC. The rearrangement links TRBV7-3 to TRBJ2-1; D ambiguous. The germline V gene has CDR1 SGHTA and CDR2 FQGTGA. The CDR3 totals 15 residues. Trimming left V 2 bases short and J 6 bases short, with 14 bases between.

V is TRBV7-2 and J is TRBJ2-3; 9 bases are shared with TRBD2. This CDR3 comprises 14 residues. Germline lookup yields CDR1 SGHTA and CDR2 FQGNSA. With V trimmed by 3 bases and J by 4 bases, 2 bases remained unmatched. CDR3 sequence (DNA): TGTGCCAGCAGCTTTACTAGCGGGCCAGATACGCAGTATTTT. Its translation is CASSFTSGPDTQYF.

The rearrangement joins TRBV28 to TRBJ2-3, with 7 bases matching TRBD1. The V gene end was trimmed by 6 bases and the J gene end by 9 bases; junction bases not matched to a gene: 6. The CDR3 is made up of 12 amino acids. Germline V CDR1 and CDR2: MDHEN, SYDVKM. Here the CDR3 reads CASRTGSWTQYF. The CDR3 nucleotides read TGTGCCAGCAGGACAGGGTCTTGGACGCAGTATTTT.

This chain uses TRBV28 with TRBJ2-1, with D unresolved. The CDR3 contains 15 residues. Between the trimmed V and J ends, which lost 5 bases and 6 bases, there was a span of 17 bases. Germline V gives CDR1 MDHEN, CDR2 SYDVKM. The CDR3 loop is CASSPVPDNSNEQFF. The CDR3 DNA is TGTGCCAGCAGTCCAGTTCCCGACAACAGCAATGAGCAGTTCTTC. The full variable domain, with the rest looked up from reference TRBV28 and TRBJ2-1, is DVKVTQSSRYLVKRTGEKVFLECVQDMDHENMFWYRQDPGLGLRLIYFSYDVKMKEKGDIPEGYSVSREKKERFSLILESASTNQTSMYLCASSPVPDNSNEQFFGPGTRLTVL.

The V gene is TRBV6-1, the J gene TRBJ2-7; 14 nucleotides align to TRBD2. There are 16 residues in the CDR3. After removal of 4 bases from V and 7 bases from J, the junction contained 9 bases not matched to a gene. Per the germline V gene, CDR1 is MNHNS and CDR2 is SASEGT. The CDR3 region is CASSGRGLAGAREQYF. DNA for the CDR3: TGTGCCAGCAGTGGGAGGGGACTAGCGGGGGCACGGGAGCAGTACTTC.

This clone turned up a few times. The chain employs TRBV24-1 and TRBJ1-1; D not certain. The germline V gene encodes CDR1 KGHDR and CDR2 SFDVKD. This CDR3 is 13 amino acids long. The V and J ends lost 2 bases and 1 base respectively, with 4 bases between them. The CDR3 region is CATSDSWNTEAFF. For the CDR3, the DNA is TGTGCCACCAGTGATTCGTGGAACACTGAAGCTTTCTTT.

This sequence joins TRBV6-5 and TRBJ1-1; D gene uncertain. The CDR3 is made up of 15 amino acids. V gave up 7 bases and J gave up 0 bases, with 15 bases separating them. Germline CDR1 is MNHEY and CDR2 is SVGAGI. The CDR3 region has the DNA TGTGCCAGCACTTTGGGAGGAGACCTGAACACTGAAGCTTTCTTT. Its translation is CASTLGGDLNTEAFF.

V gene TRBV5-1 combines with J gene TRBJ1-4; 7 bases agree with TRBD1. V lost 3 bases and J lost 8; bases outside the gene matches: 7. This CDR3 region has 14 residues. Germline V lookup: CDR1 SGHRS, CDR2 YFSETQ. The CDR3 DNA reads TGCGCCAGCAGCTCTGGGACAGTGGAGGAAAAACTGTTTTTT. Translating it yields CASSSGTVEEKLFF.

This chain joins TRBV7-3 and TRBJ2-3, with a tentative D call TRBD2 (6 bases). The CDR3 extends over 15 amino acids. Trimming shortened V by 5 bases and J by 2 bases, and 14 bases separated the two germline ends. The V gene's germline CDR1 is SGHTA and CDR2 FQGTGA. The chain's CDR3 is CASSVSGIFTDTQYF. In nucleotides, the CDR3 is TGTGCCAGCAGCGTTAGCGGAATATTCACAGATACGCAGTATTTT.